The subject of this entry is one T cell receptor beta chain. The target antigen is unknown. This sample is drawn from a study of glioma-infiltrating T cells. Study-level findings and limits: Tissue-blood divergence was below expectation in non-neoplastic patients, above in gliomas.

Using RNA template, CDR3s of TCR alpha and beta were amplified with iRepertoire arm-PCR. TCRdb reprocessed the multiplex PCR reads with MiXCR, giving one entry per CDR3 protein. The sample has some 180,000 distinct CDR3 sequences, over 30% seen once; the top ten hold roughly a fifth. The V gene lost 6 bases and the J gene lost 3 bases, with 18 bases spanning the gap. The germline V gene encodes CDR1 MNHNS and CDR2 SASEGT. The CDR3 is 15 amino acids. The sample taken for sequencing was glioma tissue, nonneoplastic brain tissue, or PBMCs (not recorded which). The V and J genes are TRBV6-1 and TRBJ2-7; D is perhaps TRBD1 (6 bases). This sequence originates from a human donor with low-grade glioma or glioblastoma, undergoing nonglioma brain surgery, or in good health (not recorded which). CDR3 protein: CASSSTGHTNYEQYF. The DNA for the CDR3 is TGTGCCAGCAGCTCCACGGGACATACGAACTACGAGCAGTACTTC.